These T cell receptor beta chains were read from a single sample in a study of T-cell reconstitution after alpha-beta-depleted transplantation in children. TCRdb re-called the PCR reads through MiXCR, storing one row per CDR3 protein. The sample lists about 540,000 distinct CDR3 sequences, approximately 16% occurring once. The sample in question was PBMCs from the stem cell graft donor, obtained from the stem cell graft. Receptors were obtained from a human donor who donated a stem cell graft to a child with acute lymphoblastic leukemia. Both conserved end residues are part of each CDR3.

v_gene	j_gene	CDR3aa
TRBV6-1	TRBJ2-1	CASSKRRGSYNEQFF
TRBV3-1	TRBJ2-3	CASSQFIAGGTDTQYF
TRBV7-9	TRBJ1-1	CASRPSGRVKINTEAFF
TRBV14	TRBJ2-7	CASSQDSGDEQYF
TRBV12-3/TRBV12-4	TRBJ2-6	CASRLGQGHLQGGANVLTF
TRBV27	TRBJ1-1	CASSPQGGPYTEAFF
TRBV11-3	TRBJ2-1	CASSLGGWEANNEQFF
TRBV27	TRBJ2-7	CASSLSTVQGLGAHEQYF
TRBV18	TRBJ1-1	CASSPFERGTAAFF
TRBV6-1	TRBJ1-2	CASSSTLDSFYGYTF
TRBV20-1	TRBJ1-5	CSASPSGGTQPQHF
TRBV2	TRBJ2-2	CASSEERALGGELFF
TRBV15	TRBJ2-1	CATSRHGGESFNEQFF
TRBV29-1	TRBJ2-7	CSASDPSGAYEQYF
TRBV7-8	TRBJ2-1	CASSLGPVSSYNEQFF
TRBV10-2	TRBJ2-1	CASSERAGGNEQFF
TRBV12-3/TRBV12-4	TRBJ2-2	CASTRQGFNTGELFF
TRBV6-1	TRBJ2-1	CATDGWGMTYNEQFF
TRBV7-9	TRBJ2-2	CASSLPIAGELFF
TRBV4-1	TRBJ1-4	CASSQLTTGTNEKLFF
TRBV20-1	TRBJ1-1	CSAKIANQNTEAFF
TRBV13	TRBJ2-2	CASSLDTAVVSGELFF
TRBV7-8	TRBJ1-1	CASSLGGTGLEAFF
TRBV19	TRBJ2-7	CASSISGAAYEQYF
TRBV5-1	TRBJ2-3	CASSGGASGSADTQYF
TRBV20-1	TRBJ2-7	CSARDLAGGPHEQYF
TRBV3-1	TRBJ2-7	CASSQVLAGAGEQYF
TRBV20-1	TRBJ2-5	CSAAQWTSGPKETQYF
TRBV10-3	TRBJ2-3	CAISELLTGTDTQYF
TRBV5-1	TRBJ2-5	CASSLSLAGGGETQYF
TRBV7-2	TRBJ2-5	CASGRERQETQYF
TRBV15	TRBJ1-5	CATSRGTGNNQPQHF
TRBV13	TRBJ2-7	CASSYIPGQGFGPYEQYF
TRBV7-2	TRBJ2-5	CAAERNKKETQYF
TRBV5-1	TRBJ1-2	CASSYGTEYTF
TRBV27	TRBJ1-1	CASSWELNTEAFF
TRBV5-1	TRBJ2-6	CASSRGQILSGANVLTF
TRBV9	TRBJ2-7	CASSVGSGGSYEQYF
TRBV28	TRBJ2-1	CATKRTGLFGEQFF
TRBV20-1	TRBJ2-7	CSAKTGTTYEQYF
TRBV4-1	TRBJ2-6	CASSQSWGGESGANVLTF
TRBV20-1	TRBJ1-5	CSPREPNQPQHF
TRBV5-1	TRBJ2-7	CASSVSGRPSSYEQYF
TRBV28	TRBJ2-7	CASISSYEQYF
TRBV12-3/TRBV12-4	TRBJ1-5	CASSLADRRQPQHF
TRBV18	TRBJ2-3	CASSSGQGAADTQYF
TRBV27	TRBJ2-7	CASSSPGTRSSYEQYF
TRBV5-1	TRBJ2-2	CASRNGQENTGELFF
TRBV21-1	TRBJ1-4	CASLEGINEKLFF